A single sample is the source of the 21 T cell receptor beta chains below, sequenced in a study of molecular identifiers for immune sequencing clone quantification. TCRdb reprocessed the PCR reads with MiXCR, giving one entry per CDR3 protein. Of approximately 100,000 distinct CDR3 sequences in the sample, roughly 38% were seen once. Sequenced: naive CD8+ T cells from blood, with Jurkat cell RNA spiked in. The subset denotes: FACS-sorted CD8+CD4-CCR7+CD45RA+ naive T cells. All receptors come from a human donor in good health. Some libraries in this study had Jurkat cell RNA spiked in.

This clonotype was found many times. The gene calls are TRBV24-1 and TRBJ2-7, with 9 bases identical to TRBD1. Trimming cost V 4 bases and J 4 bases; bases outside gene matches: 4. In germline, CDR1 is KGHDR, CDR2 SFDVKD. The CDR3 has 14 residues. The CDR3 spells CATSDGGQGYEQYF. CDR3 nucleotide sequence: TGTGCCACCAGTGACGGAGGACAGGGGTACGAGCAGTACTTC.

This clonotype was picked up one time. A read error may account for a junction end that differs from germline. The CDR3 protein is CSARGDSGYSGELIF. DNA of the CDR3: TGCAGTGCTAGAGGGGATAGCGGCTACTCCGGGGAGCTGATATTT. V is TRBV20-1 and J is TRBJ2-2; the D gene is possibly TRBD2 (6 bases). The CDR3 sequence is 15 residues long. CDR1 and CDR2 from the germline V gene are DFQATT and SNEGSKA (reference sequence).

This clonotype has at least ten counts. The rearrangement uses TRBV7-9 and TRBJ1-1; 8 bases line up with TRBD1. The V gene's germline CDR1 is SEHNR and CDR2 FQNEAQ (reference sequence). The length of the CDR3 is 12 residues. V trimming: 5 bases; J trimming: 5 bases; junction bases outside the gene matches: 1. The DNA of the CDR3 is TGTGCCAGCAGCGACAGGGGTACTGAAGCTTTCTTT. It translates to CASSDRGTEAFF.

This clonotype was picked up a small number of times. The V and J genes are TRBV9 and TRBJ2-3; no firm D call. This CDR3 has 14 residues. Trimming removed 0 bases at V and 10 bases at J, with 15 bases between. Germline V gives CDR1 SGDLS, CDR2 YYNGEE. The CDR3 nucleotides are TGTGCCAGCAGCGTAGGCCCCGCTGACGTCCCGCAGTATTTT. Translating it yields CASSVGPADVPQYF.

This clonotype was observed a handful of times. The chain uses TRBV6-5 and TRBJ1-1; 7 bases align to TRBD1. This CDR3 has 17 residues. V dropped 4 bases and J dropped 0; count of bases not matched to a gene: 11. The germline gives CDR1 MNHEY, CDR2 SVGAGI. This CDR3 reads CASSWETGPFMNTEAFF. The CDR3 DNA follows: TGTGCCAGCAGTTGGGAGACAGGGCCGTTTATGAACACTGAAGCTTTCTTT.

In its sample, this clonotype was seen many times. The V and J genes are TRBV4-3 and TRBJ1-5, with D uncertain. The germline V gene has CDR1 LGHNA and CDR2 YSLEER. V gave up 1 base and J gave up 6 bases, with 7 bases separating them. The CDR3 extends over 13 amino acids. CDR3 loop: CASSQVLGQPQHF. CDR3 DNA: TGCGCCAGCAGCCAAGTGTTAGGTCAGCCCCAGCATTTT.

This clonotype was found once. The CDR3 end shows no conserved phenylalanine or tryptophan, and so a read error is likely. This chain uses TRBV28 with TRBJ2-3; D gene ambiguous. The CDR3 consists of 15 residues. Trimming took off 7 bases at V and 4 bases at J, with 18 bases between the two ends. Germline lookup yields CDR1 MDHEN and CDR2 SYDVKM. DNA of the CDR3: TGTGCCAGCACATTCCTTAGTGGGCCGGCAGATACGCAGTATATT. Its translation is CASTFLSGPADTQYI.

This clonotype has just a few counts. The chain uses TRBV10-3 and TRBJ2-7, with 7 bases aligning to TRBD2. The CDR3 consists of 14 residues. Trimming at V came to 0 bases and at J to 6 bases, leaving 5 bases not matched to a gene. CDR1 and CDR2 (germline): ENHRY, SYGVKD. This chain's CDR3 is CAISESTSFSEQYF. The CDR3 DNA follows: TGTGCCATCAGTGAGTCGACTAGCTTTAGCGAGCAGTACTTC.

This clonotype has more than one count but fewer than ten. A much larger clone differs by one base, so this may be a read error. The gene calls are TRBV7-2 and TRBJ2-7; no clear D gene. Germline CDR1 SGHTA, CDR2 FQGNSA. The CDR3 sequence is 13 residues long. With 3 bases removed from V and 3 bases from J, the gap between germline ends came to 9 bases. Here the CDR3 reads CASSFPTGYEQYF. CDR3 nucleotides: TGTGCCAGCAGCTTCCCCACCGGCTACGAGCAGTACTTC.

This clonotype was counted at least ten times. The chain uses TRBV7-8 and TRBJ1-2, with D uncertain. The V gene's germline CDR1 is SGHVS and CDR2 FQNEAQ. The V gene lost 3 bases and the J gene lost 7 bases, with 21 bases spanning the gap. This CDR3 comprises 16 residues. The CDR3 coding sequence is TGTGCCAGCAGCTTCACAAACCCCGGGCATTTAGGTGGCTACACCTTC. Its translation is CASSFTNPGHLGGYTF.

A note on this clonotype: Without the conserved terminal phenylalanine or tryptophan, this CDR3 likely stems from a read error. The chain carries TRBV16 and TRBJ2-2; unclear D gene. The germline gives CDR1 KGHSY, CDR2 FQNENV. V was trimmed by 4 bases and J by 0 bases, leaving 12 bases between them. The CDR3 is 16 amino acids. The CDR3 sequence: CASSPAWLPNTGELFL. The CDR3 DNA sequence: TGTGCCAGCAGCCCCGCCTGGCTGCCGAACACCGGGGAGCTGTTTTTA.

The chain is built from TRBV6-4 and TRBJ2-6; D remains unclear. The CDR3 has 17 residues. The V gene's germline CDR1 is MRHNA and CDR2 SNTAGT. Trimming stripped 6 bases from V and 0 bases from J, with 15 bases between. In DNA form, the CDR3 reads TGTGCCAGCAGAACCGGTAGCTGCCTCTCTGGGGCCAACGTCCTGACTTTC. It translates to CASRTGSCLSGANVLTF.

The chain's CDR3 is CASTKLLSGRDYEQYF. The CDR3 DNA reads as TGTGCCAGCACTAAACTCCTTAGCGGGAGAGATTACGAGCAGTACTTC. The rearrangement joins TRBV27 to TRBJ2-7; TRBD2 agrees at 9 bases. The germline CDR1 and CDR2 sequences are MNHEY and SMNVEV (reference sequence). The CDR3 contains 16 residues. After removal of 7 bases from V and 4 bases from J, the junction contained 14 bases not matched to a gene.

With respect to this clonotype: Possible read error: a much larger clone is one base away. The V and J genes are TRBV5-1 and TRBJ2-3, with D uncertain. CDR1 SGHRS and CDR2 YFSETQ come from the germline V gene. The CDR3 is made up of 15 amino acids. This CDR3 is CASSLWLEKTDMQYF. The CDR3 DNA reads as TGCGCCAGCAGCTTGTGGCTAGAGAAAACAGATATGCAGTATTTT.

There are many counts of this clonotype. The chain combines TRBV6-4 with TRBJ1-6; no clear D gene. Trimming took 2 bases from V and 12 from J, leaving 5 bases between them. Germline CDR1 and CDR2: MRHNA and SNTAGT. There are 11 residues in the CDR3. CDR3 DNA: TGTGCCAGCAGTGACGGCGGACCCCTCCACTTT. Its protein is CASSDGGPLHF.

About this clonotype itself: At one of its ends the junction is not consistent with the germline gene, which may arise from a read error. The chain is built from TRBV2 and TRBJ1-1; D call uncertain. CDR1 and CDR2 from the germline V gene are SNHLY and FYNNEI. There are 12 residues in the CDR3. This chain's CDR3 is CASRGISTDAFF. The CDR3 region has the DNA TGTGCCAGCAGGGGGATTTCCACTGACGCTTTCTTT. Complete variable domain (other parts from reference TRBV2 and TRBJ1-1): EPEVTQTPSHQVTQMGQEVILRCVPISNHLYFYWYRQILGQKVEFLVSFYNNEISEKSEIFDDQFSVERPDGSNFTLKIRSTKLEDSAMYFCASRGISTDAFFGQGTRLTVV.

Turning to this clonotype: A much larger clone lies one base from this, so it may be a read error. The V call is TRBV2, the J call TRBJ2-3, with 9 bases aligning to TRBD2. Germline CDR1 SNHLY, CDR2 FYNNEI. The CDR3 sequence is 18 residues long. The trim removed 10 bases at V and 0 bases at J, leaving 17 bases unmatched. In DNA, the CDR3 is TGTGCCAACTTAGCGGGAGATCGGCGCCAGGCTAGCACAGATACGCAGTATTTT. Encoded protein: CANLAGDRRQASTDTQYF.

V usage is TRBV12-3 or TRBV12-4 and J usage is TRBJ2-7; 9 nucleotides align to TRBD2. The trim removed 3 bases at V and 2 bases at J, leaving 5 bases unmatched. The CDR3 spans 15 residues. The CDR3 protein is CASSFGLAKTYEQYF. Here the CDR3 DNA reads TGTGCCAGCAGTTTTGGACTAGCGAAAACCTACGAGCAGTACTTC.

The chain combines TRBV15 with TRBJ2-7; D is unclear. There are 15 residues in the CDR3. Looked up from germline, CDR1 is LNHNV and CDR2 is YYDKDF (reference sequence). V lost 5 bases and J 9 bases, leaving 23 bases between the germline ends. In DNA form, the CDR3 reads TGTGCCACCAGCGGTGCGGCAGACCGACCAGTGGGGCAGTACTTC. This gives the protein CATSGAADRPVGQYF.

The J gene is TRBJ2-1, the V gene TRBV5-6; TRBD2 aligns across 8 bases. This CDR3 has 14 residues. V lost 2 bases to trimming and J lost 6 bases; unmatched junction nucleotides: 4. Germline lookup yields CDR1 SGHDT and CDR2 YYEEEE. CDR3 amino acids: CASSFPSGSNEQFF. CDR3 DNA: TGTGCCAGCAGCTTTCCGAGCGGGAGCAATGAGCAGTTCTTC.

This clonotype was seen many times. The chain employs TRBV13 and TRBJ2-3, with 10 bases lining up with TRBD2. The CDR3 covers 16 residues. The junction had 6 bases not matched to a gene; V was cut back by 5 bases and J by 1 base. Germline CDR1 reads PRHDT; CDR2 reads FYEKMQ (reference sequence). For the CDR3, the DNA is TGTGCCAGCAGCCCCGCAGGGACTAGCGGCACAGATACGCAGTATTTT. It specifies CASSPAGTSGTDTQYF. The variable domain in full, with the rest retrieved from reference TRBV13 and TRBJ2-3, is AAGVIQSPRHLIKEKRETATLKCYPIPRHDTVYWYQQGPGQDPQFLISFYEKMQSDKGSIPDRFSAQQFSDYHSELNMSSLELGDSALYFCASSPAGTSGTDTQYFGPGTRLTVL.